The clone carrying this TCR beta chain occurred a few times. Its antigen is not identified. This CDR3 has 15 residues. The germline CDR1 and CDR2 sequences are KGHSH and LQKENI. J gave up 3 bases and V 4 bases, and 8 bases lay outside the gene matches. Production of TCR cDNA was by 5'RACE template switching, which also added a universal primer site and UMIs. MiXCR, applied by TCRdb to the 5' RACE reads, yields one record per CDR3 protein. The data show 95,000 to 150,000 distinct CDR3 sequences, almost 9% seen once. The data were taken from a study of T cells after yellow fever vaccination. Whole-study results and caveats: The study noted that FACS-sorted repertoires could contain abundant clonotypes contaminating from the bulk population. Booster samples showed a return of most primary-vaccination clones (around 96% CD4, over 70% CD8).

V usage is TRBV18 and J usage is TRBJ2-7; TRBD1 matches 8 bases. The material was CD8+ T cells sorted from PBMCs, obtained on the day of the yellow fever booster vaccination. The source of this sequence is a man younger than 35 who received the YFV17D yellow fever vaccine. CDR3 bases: TGTGCCAGCTCACGGGTATCAGGGGGCCTCTACGAGCAGTACGTC. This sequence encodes CASSRVSGGLYEQYV.